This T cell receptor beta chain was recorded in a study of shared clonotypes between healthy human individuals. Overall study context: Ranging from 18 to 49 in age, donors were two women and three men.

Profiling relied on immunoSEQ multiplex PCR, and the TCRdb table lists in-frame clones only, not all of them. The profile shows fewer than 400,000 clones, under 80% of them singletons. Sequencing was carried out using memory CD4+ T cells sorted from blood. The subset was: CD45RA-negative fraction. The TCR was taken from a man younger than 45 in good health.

CDR3 amino acids: CASSERSGNTIYF. In DNA form, the CDR3 reads TGCGCCAGCAGTGAGAGGTCTGGAAACACCATATATTTT. V and J are TRBV10-2 and TRBJ1-3; D is unresolved. Between the trimmed V and J ends, which lost 2 bases and 1 base, there was a span of 3 bases. This CDR3 spans 13 amino acids. Germline loops: CDR1 WSHSY, CDR2 SAAADI.